This T cell receptor beta chain came from a study of cytomegalovirus exposure and HLA in healthy donors. For the study at large: Unique TCR beta sequences numbering approximately 120 million came from 190 million or so T cells in an earlier analysis.

Points on this clone: The antigen is unknown.

Overall study results and limits: V- and J-gene trimming of TCR beta was linked (in a later analysis) to a missense DCLRE1C variant. Sequencing likely caused a cluster of highly shared sequence variants.

Use of 60 Vbeta and 13 Jbeta primers characterized the PCR. Measured with immunoSEQ multiplex PCR; TCRdb has only the in-frame clones, and not every one. The sample records over 65,000 clones, around 72% being singletons. The sample comprised PBMCs. The receptor comes from a woman aged 30 to 39 in good health and CMV-seropositive.

The CDR3 is CASSEQAFANTGELFF. As DNA, the CDR3 is TGTGCCAGCAGCGAACAGGCGTTCGCGAACACCGGGGAGCTGTTTTTT. The rearrangement joins TRBV7-3 to TRBJ2-2; maybe TRBD1 (5 bases). The CDR3 has 16 residues. Trimming shortened V by 5 bases and J by 0 bases, and 13 bases separated the two germline ends. CDR1 is SGHTA, CDR2 FQGTGA, per germline.